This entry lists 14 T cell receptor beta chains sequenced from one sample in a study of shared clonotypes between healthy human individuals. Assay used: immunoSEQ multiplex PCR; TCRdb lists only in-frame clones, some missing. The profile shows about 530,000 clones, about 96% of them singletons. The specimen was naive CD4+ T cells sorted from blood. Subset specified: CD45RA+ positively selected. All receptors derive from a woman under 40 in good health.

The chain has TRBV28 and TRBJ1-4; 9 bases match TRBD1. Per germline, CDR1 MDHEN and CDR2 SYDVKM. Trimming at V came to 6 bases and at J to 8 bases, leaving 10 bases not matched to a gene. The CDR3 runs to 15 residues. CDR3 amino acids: CASSSGQDRGEKLFF. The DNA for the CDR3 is TGTGCCAGCAGCTCCGGTCAGGACAGGGGCGAAAAACTGTTTTTT.

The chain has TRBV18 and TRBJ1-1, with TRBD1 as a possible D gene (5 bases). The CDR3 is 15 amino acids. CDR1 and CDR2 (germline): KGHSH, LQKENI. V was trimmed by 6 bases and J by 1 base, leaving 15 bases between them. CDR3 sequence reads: CASSLRDGANTEAFF. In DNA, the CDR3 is TGTGCCAGCTCCCTCAGGGATGGAGCGAACACTGAAGCTTTCTTT.

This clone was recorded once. The CDR3 loop is CASMDPRSVQYF. The CDR3 bases are TGTGCCAGCATGGATCCTCGCTCGGTCCAGTACTTC. The chain employs TRBV2 and TRBJ2-5; D is uncertain. The CDR3 extends over 12 amino acids. Germline V CDR1 and CDR2: SNHLY, FYNNEI. Trimming removed 7 bases at V and 10 bases at J, with 16 bases between.

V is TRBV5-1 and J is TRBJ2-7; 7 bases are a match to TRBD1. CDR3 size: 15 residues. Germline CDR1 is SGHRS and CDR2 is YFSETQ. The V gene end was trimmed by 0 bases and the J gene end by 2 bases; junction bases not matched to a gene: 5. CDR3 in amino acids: CASSLARQGTYEQYF. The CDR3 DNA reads TGCGCCAGCAGCTTGGCCAGACAGGGCACCTACGAGCAGTACTTC.

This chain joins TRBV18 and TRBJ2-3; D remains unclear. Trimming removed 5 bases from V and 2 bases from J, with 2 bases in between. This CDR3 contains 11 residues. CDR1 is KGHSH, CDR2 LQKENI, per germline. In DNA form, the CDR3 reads TGTGCCAGCTCAGCCACAGATACGCAGTATTTT. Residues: CASSATDTQYF.

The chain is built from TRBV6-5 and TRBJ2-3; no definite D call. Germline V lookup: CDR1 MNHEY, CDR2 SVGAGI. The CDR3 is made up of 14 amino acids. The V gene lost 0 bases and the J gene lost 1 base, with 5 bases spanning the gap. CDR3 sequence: CASSYSRRTDTQYF. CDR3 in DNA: TGTGCCAGCAGTTACTCACGGCGCACAGATACGCAGTATTTT.

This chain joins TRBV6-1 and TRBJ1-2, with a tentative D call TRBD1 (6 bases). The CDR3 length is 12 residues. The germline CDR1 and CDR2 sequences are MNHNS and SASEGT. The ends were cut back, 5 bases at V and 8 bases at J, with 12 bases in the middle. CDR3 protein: CASSTGQFGYTF. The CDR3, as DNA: TGTGCCAGCAGTACCGGACAGTTCGGCTACACCTTC.

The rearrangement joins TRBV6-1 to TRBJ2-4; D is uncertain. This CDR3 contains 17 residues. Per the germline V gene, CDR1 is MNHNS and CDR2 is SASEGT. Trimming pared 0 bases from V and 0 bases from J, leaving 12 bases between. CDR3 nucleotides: TGTGCCAGCAGTGAAGCAGGAACGACGCTAGCCAAAAACATTCAGTACTTC. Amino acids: CASSEAGTTLAKNIQYF.

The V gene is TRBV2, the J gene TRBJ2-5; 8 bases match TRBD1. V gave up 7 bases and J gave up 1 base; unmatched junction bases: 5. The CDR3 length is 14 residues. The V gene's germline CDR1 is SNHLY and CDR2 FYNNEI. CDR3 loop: CASNDRGPQETQYF. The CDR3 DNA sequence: TGTGCCAGCAACGACAGGGGACCCCAAGAGACCCAGTACTTC.

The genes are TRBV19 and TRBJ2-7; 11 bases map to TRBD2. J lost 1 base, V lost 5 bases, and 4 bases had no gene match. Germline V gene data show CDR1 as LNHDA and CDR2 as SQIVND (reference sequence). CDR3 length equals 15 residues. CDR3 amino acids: CASSVTSGKSYEQYF. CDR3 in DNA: TGTGCCAGTAGTGTGACTAGCGGGAAGTCCTACGAGCAGTACTTC.

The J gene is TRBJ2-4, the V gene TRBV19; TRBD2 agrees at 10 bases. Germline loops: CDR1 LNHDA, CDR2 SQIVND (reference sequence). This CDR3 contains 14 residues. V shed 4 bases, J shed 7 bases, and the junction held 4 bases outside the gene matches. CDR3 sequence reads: CASSRTSGRNIQYF. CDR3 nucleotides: TGTGCCAGTAGTAGGACTAGCGGCCGTAACATTCAGTACTTC.

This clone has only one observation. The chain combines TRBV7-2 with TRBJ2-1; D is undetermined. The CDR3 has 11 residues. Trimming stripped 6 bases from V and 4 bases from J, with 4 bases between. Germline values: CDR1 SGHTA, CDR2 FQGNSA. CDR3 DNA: TGTGCCAGCAGACGTTACAATGAGCAGTTCTTC. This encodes CASRRYNEQFF.

The CDR3 DNA follows: TGCGCCAGCAGCTTGGTAGGGACAAAGGACGAGCAGTACTTC. It specifies CASSLVGTKDEQYF. The V call is TRBV5-1, the J call TRBJ2-7; D perhaps matches TRBD1 (6 bases). CDR3 length: 14 amino acids. V was clipped by 0 bases and J by 5 bases, with 12 bases between them. Germline V gene lookup returns CDR1 SGHRS and CDR2 YFSETQ. Full variable domain (missing parts from reference TRBV5-1 and TRBJ2-7): KAGVTQTPRYLIKTRGQQVTLSCSPISGHRSVSWYQQTPGQGLQFLFEYFSETQRNKGNFPGRFSGRQFSNSRSEMNVSTLELGDSALYLCASSLVGTKDEQYFGPGTRLTVT.

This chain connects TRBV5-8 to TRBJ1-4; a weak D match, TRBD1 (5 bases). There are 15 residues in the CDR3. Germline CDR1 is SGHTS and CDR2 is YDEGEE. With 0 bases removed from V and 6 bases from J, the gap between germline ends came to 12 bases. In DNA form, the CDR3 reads TGTGCCAGCAGCTTGGAAGGGACTGAGTATGAAAAACTGTTTTTT. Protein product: CASSLEGTEYEKLFF.